These 22 T cell receptor beta chains originate from one sample sequenced in a study of blood T cell repertoires in COVID-19. TCRdb's copy holds only in-frame clones and misses some; the assay was immunoSEQ multiplex PCR. The data contain roughly 260,000 clones, about nine tenths of them singletons. Material: peripheral blood. The receptor source for this set is a woman aged 25 to 39 with COVID-19, enrolled during active disease.

This sequence joins TRBV5-1 and TRBJ1-1, with a tentative D call TRBD1 (6 bases). V gave up 4 bases and J gave up 5 bases, with 15 bases separating them. Germline lookup yields CDR1 SGHRS and CDR2 YFSETQ. The CDR3 is 14 residues long. CDR3: CASSLDSGGTEAFF. The CDR3 coding sequence is TGCGCCAGCAGCCTGGACAGCGGGGGGACTGAAGCTTTCTTT.

This chain links TRBV7-2 with TRBJ2-1; TRBD1 might be the D (6 bases). V was cut by 2 bases and J by 0 bases, with 11 bases left in between. The CDR3 is 16 residues long. Germline V CDR1 and CDR2: SGHTA, FQGNSA. The CDR3 is CASSLRGHLSYNEQFF. The CDR3 region has the DNA TGTGCCAGCAGCTTAAGGGGACATCTCTCCTACAATGAGCAGTTCTTC.

The chain employs TRBV29-1 and TRBJ1-2, with 8 bases identical to TRBD1. The CDR3 contains 13 residues. Germline V gene sequence: CDR1 SQVTM, CDR2 ANQGSEA. Unmatched junction bases numbered 8, after V lost 4 bases and J lost 7 bases. CDR3 residues: CSVGTGSVSGYTF. The CDR3 nucleotides are TGCAGCGTTGGGACAGGGAGTGTCAGTGGCTACACCTTC.

The chain employs TRBV5-6 and TRBJ2-1, with TRBD2 matching 7 bases. The V and J ends lost 2 bases and 1 base, in that order; junction bases with no gene match: 6. The CDR3 runs to 16 residues. Germline V gene lookup returns CDR1 SGHDT and CDR2 YYEEEE. The CDR3, as DNA: TGTGCCAGCAGCTTTCTCGCGGGAGTATCCTACAATGAGCAGTTCTTC. Translation gives CASSFLAGVSYNEQFF.

A note on this clone: Other DNA sequences of this sample code for an identical CDR3. In DNA, the CDR3 is TGCGCCAGCAGCTTGCAGGGGACAGATACGCAGTATTTT. It codes for CASSLQGTDTQYF. This chain joins TRBV5-1 and TRBJ2-3; perhaps TRBD1 as D (6 bases). The germline V gene has CDR1 SGHRS and CDR2 YFSETQ. The CDR3 has 13 residues. Trimming cost V 1 base and J 3 bases, with 6 bases left between them.

This chain uses TRBV6-5 with TRBJ2-7, with D possibly matching TRBD1 (6 bases). The germline CDR1 and CDR2 sequences are MNHEY and SVGAGI. V shed 2 bases and J shed 0 bases, with 11 bases lying between them. The CDR3 length is 15 residues. CDR3: CASSYETGPSYEQYF. The CDR3 nucleotides are TGTGCCAGCAGTTACGAGACAGGCCCCTCCTACGAGCAGTACTTC.

V usage is TRBV7-2 and J usage is TRBJ1-5; D unclear. Germline V gives CDR1 SGHTA, CDR2 FQGNSA. The V end lost 4 bases, the J end lost 3 bases, and 22 bases lay between the germline ends. This CDR3 contains 18 residues. CDR3 coding DNA: TGTGCCAGCAGCTACTTTATAGGATCCGGGATCCTCAATCAGCCCCAGCATTTT. This sequence encodes CASSYFIGSGILNQPQHF.

In its sample, this clone was seen once. The chain uses TRBV28 and TRBJ1-5; tentatively, D is TRBD1 (5 bases). There are 14 residues in the CDR3. From germline, CDR1 is MDHEN and CDR2 SYDVKM. The germline V and J ends were trimmed by 5 bases and 7 bases, with 15 bases remaining between them. CDR3 bases: TGTGCCAGCAGTCGCGGGGGGACGGAGCAGCCCCAGCATTTT. Amino acids: CASSRGGTEQPQHF.

CDR3 coding DNA: TGCGCCAGCAGCTTGGTAGCGCAGGGGGCGTTTACCGGGGAGCTGTTTTTT. It yields the protein CASSLVAQGAFTGELFF. The rearrangement joins TRBV5-1 to TRBJ2-2, with TRBD1 identical over 8 bases. Germline CDR1 reads SGHRS; CDR2 reads YFSETQ. The length of the CDR3 is 17 residues. The J segment lost 5 bases and the V segment lost 0 bases, leaving 9 bases of the junction unmatched.

This CDR3 is CASSLGLSVYEQYF. The DNA for the CDR3 is TGTGCCAGCAGCTTAGGACTCAGCGTCTACGAGCAGTACTTC. The chain is built from TRBV13 and TRBJ2-7; no clear D. V was trimmed by 0 bases and J by 3 bases, leaving 9 bases between them. CDR1 is PRHDT, CDR2 FYEKMQ, per germline (reference sequence). This CDR3 is built from 14 residues.

The V gene is TRBV20-1, the J gene TRBJ1-5, with TRBD1 matching 7 bases. The CDR3 spans 14 residues. J was trimmed by 3 bases and V by 3 bases; bases with no gene match: 5. Germline CDR1 and CDR2: DFQATT and SNEGSKA (reference sequence). The CDR3 protein is CSASSDRDNQPQHF. In DNA, the CDR3 is TGCAGTGCTAGTTCCGACAGGGACAATCAGCCCCAGCATTTT.

This clone was picked up one time. The chain recombines TRBV27 with TRBJ2-3; 9 bases align to TRBD2. The CDR3 sequence is 14 residues long. CDR1 MNHEY and CDR2 SMNVEV come from the germline V gene (reference sequence). V shed 5 bases, J shed 4 bases, and the junction held 4 bases outside the gene matches. CDR3 DNA sequence: TGTGCCAGCAGTAGGGCGGGAGGGGCAGATACGCAGTATTTT. Amino acids: CASSRAGGADTQYF.

This chain joins TRBV28 and TRBJ1-3; 7 positions agree with TRBD1. The CDR3 extends over 14 amino acids. V dropped 5 bases and J dropped 4; count of bases not matched to a gene: 5. Per the germline V gene, CDR1 is MDHEN and CDR2 is SYDVKM. The CDR3 region is CASSPGGTGNTIYF. The CDR3 DNA is TGTGCCAGCAGTCCAGGGGGAACAGGAAACACCATATATTTT. The variable domain in full, completed from reference TRBV28 and TRBJ1-3, reads DVKVTQSSRYLVKRTGEKVFLECVQDMDHENMFWYRQDPGLGLRLIYFSYDVKMKEKGDIPEGYSVSREKKERFSLILESASTNQTSMYLCASSPGGTGNTIYFGEGSWLTVV.

The V gene is TRBV27, the J gene TRBJ2-7; TRBD2 agrees at 12 bases. V lost 5 bases, J lost 3 bases, and 2 bases stayed unmatched. Per germline, CDR1 MNHEY and CDR2 SMNVEV (reference sequence). The CDR3 is made up of 14 amino acids. CDR3 in amino acids: CASSQTSGSYEQYF. CDR3 sequence (DNA): TGTGCCAGCAGTCAGACTAGCGGGAGCTACGAGCAGTACTTC.

This clone was seen only a few times. The gene calls are TRBV7-8 and TRBJ1-5; maybe TRBD1 (6 bases). CDR3 length: 15 amino acids. Germline lookup yields CDR1 SGHVS and CDR2 FQNEAQ. Trimming took off 1 base at V and 5 bases at J, with 12 bases between the two ends. Written as DNA, the CDR3 is TGTGCCAGCAGCTTAGGGTGGGGGCTGGATCAGCCCCAGCATTTT. This encodes CASSLGWGLDQPQHF.

The J gene is TRBJ1-1, the V gene TRBV4-1; possible D gene TRBD1, 6 bases. Trimming stripped 6 bases from V and 6 bases from J, with 11 bases between. This CDR3 is built from 12 residues. The germline CDR1 and CDR2 sequences are MGHRA and YSYEKL. The CDR3 DNA is TGCGCCAGCAGACAGGGTGTGGCTGAAGCTTTCTTT. It encodes CASRQGVAEAFF.

The chain links TRBV12-3 or TRBV12-4 to TRBJ2-7; a weak D match, TRBD1 (5 bases). The CDR3 spans 13 residues. V was clipped by 6 bases and J by 11 bases, with 20 bases between them. CDR3 DNA sequence: TGTGCCAGCAGCCACTCCAGGGTGGGGTATAAGTACTTC. It specifies CASSHSRVGYKYF.

This clone appeared once. The CDR3 loop is CASSISRGHEQFF. The CDR3 nucleotides read TGTGCCAGCAGTATCTCCAGGGGGCATGAGCAGTTCTTC. The chain links TRBV12-3 or TRBV12-4 to TRBJ2-1, with TRBD1 identical over 8 bases. After removal of 5 bases from V and 8 bases from J, the junction contained 5 bases not matched to a gene. The CDR3 consists of 13 residues.

This rearrangement joins TRBV9 to TRBJ2-3; the D is unclear. Germline loops: CDR1 SGDLS, CDR2 YYNGEE. V dropped 4 bases and J dropped 3 bases, with 12 bases sitting between them. The CDR3 is 14 residues long. The CDR3 spells CASSPPGVTDTQYF. CDR3 sequence (DNA): TGTGCCAGCAGCCCTCCCGGAGTGACAGATACGCAGTATTTT.

The rearrangement links TRBV7-3 to TRBJ2-2; 10 positions agree with TRBD2. Germline V gives CDR1 SGHTA, CDR2 FQGTGA. This CDR3 has 16 amino acids. Trimming cost V 5 bases and J 6 bases; bases outside gene matches: 9. CDR3: CASSLAGTSVAGELFF. The CDR3 region has the DNA TGTGCCAGCAGCCTCGCCGGGACTAGCGTGGCCGGGGAGCTGTTTTTT. Using reference TRBV7-3 and TRBJ2-2 for the parts outside the CDR3, the full variable domain is GAGVSQTPSNKVTEKGKYVELRCDPISGHTALYWYRQSLGQGPEFLIYFQGTGAADDSGLPNDRFFAVRPEGSVSTLKIQRTERGDSAVYLCASSLAGTSVAGELFFGEGSRLTVL.

The chain is built from TRBV5-1 and TRBJ2-3; D unresolved. The germline V gene encodes CDR1 SGHRS and CDR2 YFSETQ. The CDR3 is made up of 11 amino acids. V shed 4 bases and J shed 9 bases, with 9 bases lying between them. The CDR3 loop is CASSDFETQYF. Here the CDR3 DNA reads TGCGCCAGCAGCGATTTCGAGACGCAGTATTTT.

The chain uses TRBV10-3 and TRBJ2-1, with 11 bases lining up with TRBD2. The CDR3 totals 16 residues. Trimming cost V 2 bases and J 8 bases; bases outside gene matches: 8. Germline CDR1 is ENHRY and CDR2 is SYGVKD. The CDR3 coding sequence is TGTGCCATCAGTGAGAACTTAGCGGGAGGGAGAGATGAGCAGTTCTTC. Translated: CAISENLAGGRDEQFF.